This T cell receptor (beta chain) derives from a study of graft-versus-host responses after intestinal transplantation. Study details: Every recipient had anti-thymocyte globulin induction and 2 to 3 years of tacrolimus plus steroids. Findings and caveats of the study: Allografts from individuals with graft-donor T cell macrochimerism displayed high graft-versus-host to host-versus-graft clonal ratios. There were GvH clones found in recipient marrow, and some of them appeared first in ileum or blood. There was an association between peak levels of circulating GvH clones and early post-transplant HvG declines.

Regarding this clone: Its antigen remains unidentified.

The repertoire was sequenced with immunoSEQ multiplex PCR; TCRdb's copy has only in-frame clones and lacks some. The sample lists some 110,000 clones, 85% to 95% occurring once. The sequence was obtained from a human donor who was the organ donor for an intestinal transplant. The specimen was unstimulated CD8+ T cells sorted from spleen or lymph node cells, collected before transplant.

CDR3 in amino acids: CASSFRGSEQYF. Written as DNA, the CDR3 is TGTGCCAGCAGTTTTAGGGGATCCGAGCAGTACTTC. The chain employs TRBV27 and TRBJ2-7, with D tentatively TRBD1 (5 bases). Germline values: CDR1 MNHEY, CDR2 SMNVEV (reference sequence). Trimming took 3 bases from V and 6 from J, leaving 9 bases between them. The CDR3 has 12 amino acids.